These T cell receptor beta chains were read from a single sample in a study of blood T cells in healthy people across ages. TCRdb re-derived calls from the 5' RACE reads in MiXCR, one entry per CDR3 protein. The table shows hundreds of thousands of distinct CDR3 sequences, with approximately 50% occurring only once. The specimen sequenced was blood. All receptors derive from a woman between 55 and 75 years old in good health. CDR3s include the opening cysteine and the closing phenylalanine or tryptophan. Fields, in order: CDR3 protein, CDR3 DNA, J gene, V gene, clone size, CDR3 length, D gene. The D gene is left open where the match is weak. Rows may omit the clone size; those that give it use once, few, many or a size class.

CDR3aa: CASSQGLAEKYEQYF
CDR3nt: TGCGCCAGCAGCCAAGGACTGGCGGAGAAGTACGAGCAGTACTTC
j_gene: TRBJ2-7
v_gene: TRBV4-3
abundance: NA
len: 15
d_gene: NA

CDR3aa: CASSPDSDYNSPLHF
CDR3nt: TGTGCCAGCAGCCCTGACAGCGACTATAATTCACCCCTCCACTTT
j_gene: TRBJ1-6
v_gene: TRBV3-1
abundance: NA
len: 15
d_gene: NA

CDR3aa: CASSLTGAVYGQYF
CDR3nt: TGTGCCAGCAGCTTGACAGGGGCGGTCTACGGGCAGTACTTC
j_gene: TRBJ2-5
v_gene: TRBV7-2
abundance: NA
len: 14
d_gene: TRBD1

CDR3aa: CASGLAAYEQYF
CDR3nt: TGTGCCAGCGGACTAGCAGCCTACGAGCAGTACTTC
j_gene: TRBJ2-7
v_gene: TRBV7-8
abundance: NA
len: 12
d_gene: TRBD2

CDR3aa: CSARVAATYNSPLHF
CDR3nt: TGCAGTGCTAGAGTTGCAGCCACCTATAATTCACCCCTCCACTTT
j_gene: TRBJ1-6
v_gene: TRBV20-1
abundance: NA
len: 15
d_gene: NA

CDR3aa: CASSLDSRGDQPQHF
CDR3nt: TGTGCCAGCAGCTTAGATTCCAGGGGGGATCAGCCCCAGCATTTT
j_gene: TRBJ1-5
v_gene: TRBV7-2
abundance: NA
len: 15
d_gene: TRBD1

CDR3aa: CATSDRGGGRPHEQYF
CDR3nt: TGTGCCACCAGTGACCGAGGGGGCGGGAGACCCCATGAGCAGTACTTC
j_gene: TRBJ2-5
v_gene: TRBV24-1
abundance: NA
len: 16
d_gene: NA

CDR3aa: CASSFGKGSTEKLFF
CDR3nt: TGTGCCAGCAGTTTTGGTAAAGGGTCGACCGAAAAACTGTTTTTT
j_gene: TRBJ1-4
v_gene: TRBV12-3/TRBV12-4
abundance: NA
len: 15
d_gene: NA

CDR3aa: CASSVLARDTDTQYF
CDR3nt: TGTGCCAGCAGCGTTCTAGCGAGAGATACAGATACGCAGTATTTT
j_gene: TRBJ2-3
v_gene: TRBV9
abundance: NA
len: 15
d_gene: NA

CDR3aa: CASTYALGYEQYF
CDR3nt: TGTGCCAGCACCTATGCCCTCGGCTACGAGCAGTACTTC
j_gene: TRBJ2-7
v_gene: TRBV7-2
abundance: few
len: 13
d_gene: NA

CDR3aa: CSVQRVETQYF
CDR3nt: TGCAGCGTCCAAAGGGTGGAGACCCAGTACTTC
j_gene: TRBJ2-5
v_gene: TRBV29-1
abundance: NA
len: 11
d_gene: NA

CDR3aa: CASSLPLAGADTQYF
CDR3nt: TGTGCCAGCAGTTTACCCCTAGCGGGAGCAGATACGCAGTATTTT
j_gene: TRBJ2-3
v_gene: TRBV28
abundance: few
len: 15
d_gene: TRBD2

CDR3aa: CASSEFRGPTDTQYF
CDR3nt: TGTGCCAGCAGTGAGTTTCGGGGGCCCACAGATACGCAGTATTTT
j_gene: TRBJ2-3
v_gene: TRBV6-4
abundance: NA
len: 15
d_gene: NA

CDR3aa: CAIKMGGAQEQYF
CDR3nt: TGTGCCATCAAAATGGGGGGGGCGCAGGAGCAGTACTTC
j_gene: TRBJ2-7
v_gene: TRBV10-3
abundance: many
len: 13
d_gene: NA

CDR3aa: CASSLRAGWGNEQFF
CDR3nt: TGTGCCAGCAGCTTACGAGCGGGGTGGGGCAATGAGCAGTTCTTC
j_gene: TRBJ2-1
v_gene: TRBV7-2
abundance: few
len: 15
d_gene: TRBD2

CDR3aa: CAWNRGQRYEQYF
CDR3nt: TGTGCCTGGAATCGCGGACAGCGCTACGAGCAGTACTTC
j_gene: TRBJ2-7
v_gene: TRBV30
abundance: NA
len: 13
d_gene: NA

CDR3aa: CASSQERFSGRLQETQYF
CDR3nt: TGCGCCAGCAGCCAAGAACGTTTTAGCGGGAGGCTCCAAGAGACCCAGTACTTC
j_gene: TRBJ2-5
v_gene: TRBV4-3
abundance: NA
len: 18
d_gene: TRBD2

CDR3aa: CASSLSRFGAWTEISQPQHF
CDR3nt: TGTGCCAGCAGTTTATCCCGATTTGGAGCGTGGACAGAGATATCTCAGCCCCAGCATTTT
j_gene: TRBJ1-5
v_gene: TRBV28
abundance: NA
len: 20
d_gene: NA

CDR3aa: CASSLTDRGAFF
CDR3nt: TGTGCCAGCAGCTTAACGGACAGGGGGGCTTTCTTT
j_gene: TRBJ1-1
v_gene: TRBV7-3
abundance: few
len: 12
d_gene: TRBD1

CDR3aa: CASSFLASGVIYEQYF
CDR3nt: TGTGCCAGCAGTTTCCTAGCTAGCGGAGTGATCTACGAGCAGTACTTC
j_gene: TRBJ2-7
v_gene: TRBV6-2/TRBV6-3
abundance: NA
len: 16
d_gene: TRBD2

CDR3aa: CAISESGDLAGYTF
CDR3nt: TGTGCCATCAGTGAGTCGGGAGACTTGGCTGGCTACACCTTC
j_gene: TRBJ1-2
v_gene: TRBV10-3
abundance: few
len: 14
d_gene: NA

CDR3aa: CASSDEYNEQYF
CDR3nt: TGTGCCAGCAGTGACGAGTACAATGAGCAGTACTTC
j_gene: TRBJ2-7
v_gene: TRBV6-4
abundance: NA
len: 12
d_gene: NA

CDR3aa: CSASPQHF
CDR3nt: TGCAGTGCTAGCCCCCAGCATTTT
j_gene: TRBJ1-5
v_gene: TRBV20-1
abundance: NA
len: 8
d_gene: NA

CDR3aa: CASRAPKTGGQETQYF
CDR3nt: TGTGCCAGCAGAGCCCCCAAGACAGGGGGCCAAGAGACCCAGTACTTC
j_gene: TRBJ2-5
v_gene: TRBV6-5
abundance: NA
len: 16
d_gene: TRBD1

CDR3aa: CSVRPGGGYGYTF
CDR3nt: TGCAGCGTTAGACCAGGGGGAGGATATGGCTACACCTTC
j_gene: TRBJ1-2
v_gene: TRBV29-1
abundance: NA
len: 13
d_gene: TRBD1

CDR3aa: CSARAPALAEKETQYF
CDR3nt: TGCAGTGCTAGAGCTCCAGCCCTAGCCGAAAAAGAGACCCAGTACTTC
j_gene: TRBJ2-5
v_gene: TRBV20-1
abundance: few
len: 16
d_gene: NA

CDR3aa: CASSQPFQGASREKLFF
CDR3nt: TGCGCCAGCAGCCAACCCTTCCAGGGGGCCAGTCGTGAAAAACTGTTTTTT
j_gene: TRBJ1-4
v_gene: TRBV4-1
abundance: few
len: 17
d_gene: TRBD1

CDR3aa: CASSDSSGQETQYF
CDR3nt: TGTGCCAGCAGTGACTCTAGCGGACAAGAGACCCAGTACTTC
j_gene: TRBJ2-5
v_gene: TRBV2
abundance: once
len: 14
d_gene: TRBD2

CDR3aa: CSARDWSGSSVGEQFF
CDR3nt: TGCAGTGCTAGAGATTGGAGCGGGAGTTCAGTAGGTGAGCAGTTCTTC
j_gene: TRBJ2-1
v_gene: TRBV20-1
abundance: NA
len: 16
d_gene: TRBD2

CDR3aa: CASTPPSMETQYF
CDR3nt: TGTGCCAGCACGCCCCCCTCAATGGAGACCCAGTACTTC
j_gene: TRBJ2-5
v_gene: TRBV7-9
abundance: NA
len: 13
d_gene: NA

CDR3aa: CSARKSAGQGTYEQYF
CDR3nt: TGCAGTGCTAGGAAGTCGGCGGGACAGGGAACCTACGAGCAGTACTTC
j_gene: TRBJ2-7
v_gene: TRBV20-1
abundance: once
len: 16
d_gene: TRBD1

CDR3aa: CASSLGQKGNQPQHF
CDR3nt: TGTGCCAGCAGCCTAGGTCAGAAGGGCAATCAGCCCCAGCATTTT
j_gene: TRBJ1-5
v_gene: TRBV7-2
abundance: NA
len: 15
d_gene: NA

CDR3aa: CASSQESLGNTEAFF
CDR3nt: TGTGCCAGCAGTCAAGAGTCCTTAGGGAACACTGAAGCTTTCTTT
j_gene: TRBJ1-1
v_gene: TRBV28
abundance: NA
len: 15
d_gene: NA

CDR3aa: CSVEEKGTGELFF
CDR3nt: TGCAGCGTTGAAGAAAAGGGAACCGGGGAGCTGTTTTTT
j_gene: TRBJ2-2
v_gene: TRBV29-1
abundance: few
len: 13
d_gene: NA